This entry lists 24 T cell receptor beta chains sequenced from one sample in a study of T cell responses to AZD1222 COVID-19 vaccine. Method: immunoSEQ multiplex PCR; TCRdb's copy keeps in-frame clones and lacks some. The sample holds approximately 150,000 clones, 85% to 95% seen once. Source: peripheral blood, taken after recovery from COVID-19. The receptors were sampled from an adult who had recovered from COVID-19.

This clone was detected once. The chain recombines TRBV27 with TRBJ2-2; 13 nucleotides match TRBD2. Germline CDR1 and CDR2: MNHEY and SMNVEV (reference sequence). CDR3 length equals 19 residues. Trimming cost V 6 bases and J 5 bases; bases outside gene matches: 15. The DNA of the CDR3 is TGTGCCAGCAGCCTAGGCTTGGGACTAGCGGGGCCGAGGACCGGGGAGCTGTTTTTT. The encoded protein is CASSLGLGLAGPRTGELFF.

This chain joins TRBV14 and TRBJ1-2, with unresolved D. Germline V gene sequence: CDR1 SGHDN, CDR2 FVKESK. The CDR3 sequence is 13 residues long. The ends were cut back, 4 bases at V and 4 bases at J, with 10 bases in the middle. CDR3 residues: CASSREWRYGYTF. CDR3 in DNA: TGTGCCAGCAGCCGGGAATGGCGCTATGGCTACACCTTC.

The chain uses TRBV5-1 and TRBJ2-3, with D tentatively TRBD1 (5 bases). Germline V lookup: CDR1 SGHRS, CDR2 YFSETQ. Trimming removed 4 bases from V and 5 bases from J, with 17 bases in between. CDR3 length equals 15 residues. The CDR3: CASSPEVRAGDTQYF. CDR3 DNA: TGCGCCAGCAGCCCTGAGGTCAGGGCTGGAGATACGCAGTATTTT.

This chain joins TRBV30 and TRBJ1-4; D gene ambiguous. This CDR3 spans 17 amino acids. V dropped 1 base and J dropped 4 bases, with 19 bases sitting between them. Germline-derived CDR1 and CDR2 are GTSNPN and SVGIG (reference sequence). CDR3 in DNA: TGTGCCTGGAGTGCCTCTCGATCTGGGTCCTTTAATGAAAAACTGTTTTTT. Protein sequence: CAWSASRSGSFNEKLFF.

V is TRBV6-5 and J is TRBJ2-1; D remains ambiguous. Between the trimmed V and J ends, which lost 6 bases and 6 bases, there was a span of 18 bases. CDR3 length: 15 residues. Germline values: CDR1 MNHEY, CDR2 SVGAGI. The CDR3 here is CASSPRHPFGNEQFF. The CDR3 DNA sequence: TGTGCCAGCAGCCCACGGCATCCCTTCGGCAATGAGCAGTTCTTC.

This chain uses TRBV3-1 (or the pseudogene TRBV3-2) with TRBJ1-1, with a possible D match to TRBD1 (5 bases). Trimming cost V 3 bases and J 6 bases, with 11 bases left between them. The CDR3 contains 13 residues. CDR1 and CDR2 from the germline V gene are LGHDT and YNNKEL (reference sequence). The CDR3 sequence is CASSQGPAPEAFF. The CDR3 nucleotides are TGTGCCAGCAGCCAGGGACCGGCCCCTGAAGCTTTCTTT.

The J gene is TRBJ2-1, the V gene TRBV6-5; TRBD2 matches at 13 bases. CDR3 length: 14 residues. J was trimmed by 6 bases and V by 11 bases; bases with no gene match: 7. Germline V gives CDR1 MNHEY, CDR2 SVGAGI. CDR3 in amino acids: CALGLAGYGNEQFF. CDR3 bases: TGTGCCCTGGGACTAGCGGGGTACGGCAATGAGCAGTTCTTC.

This sequence joins TRBV18 and TRBJ1-6; the match to TRBD1 covers 8 bases. Germline V lookup: CDR1 KGHSH, CDR2 LQKENI. The CDR3 runs to 14 residues. V was pared by 4 bases and J by 15 bases, with 11 bases of the junction left unmatched. The CDR3 reads CASSRGQGGNYLHF. The CDR3 nucleotides are TGTGCCAGCTCACGAGGACAGGGTGGAAATTACCTCCACTTT.

This sequence joins TRBV7-9 and TRBJ1-1; 10 nucleotides match TRBD1. CDR3 size: 17 residues. Trimming cost V 5 bases and J 4 bases; bases outside gene matches: 13. Germline values: CDR1 SEHNR, CDR2 FQNEAQ (reference sequence). The CDR3 sequence: CASSQPGQGPVGTEAFF. CDR3 DNA: TGTGCCAGCAGCCAACCGGGACAGGGGCCTGTTGGCACTGAAGCTTTCTTT.

The V gene is TRBV10-1, the J gene TRBJ2-7; no firm D call. Per germline, CDR1 WNHNN and CDR2 SYGVQD (reference sequence). V lost 3 bases and J 3 bases, leaving 18 bases between the germline ends. CDR3 size: 16 residues. In DNA form, the CDR3 reads TGCGCCAGCAGTGACGGTATGTGGGTTGAGCGCTACGAGCAGTACTTC. Translating gives CASSDGMWVERYEQYF.

In its sample, this clone was seen a few times. V and J are TRBV11-2 and TRBJ2-1; TRBD2 aligns across 9 bases. V lost 5 bases and J lost 4; bases outside the gene matches: 9. The CDR3 is made up of 16 amino acids. The germline V gene encodes CDR1 SGHAT and CDR2 FQNNGV. This chain's CDR3 is CASSPAGTSLYNEQFF. As DNA, the CDR3 is TGTGCCAGCAGCCCCGCCGGGACTAGCCTATACAATGAGCAGTTCTTC.

The V call is TRBV2, the J call TRBJ2-2; TRBD1 matches at 7 bases. The V and J ends lost 6 bases and 4 bases, in that order; junction bases with no gene match: 5. Per the germline V gene, CDR1 is SNHLY and CDR2 is FYNNEI. This CDR3 region has 14 residues. CDR3 residues: CASRETGSTGELFF. As DNA, the CDR3 is TGTGCCAGCAGAGAGACAGGGTCCACCGGGGAGCTGTTTTTT. Drawing the rest from reference TRBV2 and TRBJ2-2, the complete variable domain is EPEVTQTPSHQVTQMGQEVILRCVPISNHLYFYWYRQILGQKVEFLVSFYNNEISEKSEIFDDQFSVERPDGSNFTLKIRSTKLEDSAMYFCASRETGSTGELFFGEGSRLTVL.

V is TRBV6-5 and J is TRBJ2-7, with D unresolved. Germline V gene sequence: CDR1 MNHEY, CDR2 SVGAGI. The CDR3 length is 14 residues. V lost 6 bases, J lost 3 bases, and 15 bases lay in between. The CDR3 coding sequence is TGTGCCAGCAGGACCCGTGGACGTGTCTACGAGCAGTACTTC. It encodes CASRTRGRVYEQYF.

The J gene is TRBJ2-2, the V gene TRBV5-1; D is possibly TRBD2 (5 bases). Germline loops: CDR1 SGHRS, CDR2 YFSETQ. V gave up 6 bases and J gave up 0 bases, with 9 bases separating them. This CDR3 is built from 14 residues. CDR3 nucleotides: TGCGCCAGCACCCGAGGGACGAACACCGGGGAGCTGTTTTTT. Translating gives CASTRGTNTGELFF.

The rearrangement links TRBV5-1 to TRBJ2-3, with a weak D call TRBD1 (7 bases). The V gene's germline CDR1 is SGHRS and CDR2 YFSETQ. Trimming pared 5 bases from V and 3 bases from J, leaving 10 bases between. The CDR3 is 13 residues long. The CDR3 DNA is TGCGCCAGCAGGGAGGGGGCGACAGATACGCAGTATTTT. This translates into CASREGATDTQYF.

This sequence joins TRBV29-1 and TRBJ2-7; 14 bases agree with TRBD2. Germline CDR1 is SQVTM and CDR2 is ANQGSEA. CDR3 length: 13 residues. Unmatched junction bases numbered 7, after V lost 6 bases and J lost 9 bases. CDR3 sequence (DNA): TGCAGCGTAGGACTAGCGGGAGGTAATGGGCAGTACTTC. Encoded protein: CSVGLAGGNGQYF.

This chain connects TRBV11-2 to TRBJ1-1; unclear D gene. Trimming removed 4 bases at V and 7 bases at J, with 10 bases between. The CDR3 has 12 residues. Germline CDR1 is SGHAT and CDR2 is FQNNGV. The CDR3 DNA reads as TGTGCCAGCAGCTCACTACTGGGTGAAGCTTTCTTT. It encodes CASSSLLGEAFF.

The V and J genes are TRBV19 and TRBJ1-4; D is perhaps TRBD1 (5 bases). V lost 6 bases and J 3 bases, leaving 11 bases between the germline ends. CDR3 length: 14 amino acids. Germline loops: CDR1 LNHDA, CDR2 SQIVND (reference sequence). The CDR3 coding sequence is TGTGCCAGTAGCCTACAGGTCGCTAATGAAAAACTGTTTTTT. It codes for CASSLQVANEKLFF.

The genes are TRBV9 and TRBJ1-2, with D perhaps TRBD1 (6 bases). CDR1 and CDR2 (germline): SGDLS, YYNGEE. The CDR3 covers 14 residues. The germline V and J ends were trimmed by 3 bases and 2 bases, with 11 bases remaining between them. CDR3 in DNA: TGTGCCAGCAGCGCGAACACAGGGAACTATGGCTACACCTTC. It specifies CASSANTGNYGYTF.

CDR3 residues: CAISELAGAKNIQYF. CDR3 bases: TGTGCCATCAGTGAACTAGCAGGAGCCAAAAACATTCAGTACTTC. The chain employs TRBV10-3 and TRBJ2-4, with D possibly being TRBD2 (6 bases). V was shortened by 3 bases and J by 0 bases, with 9 bases between the two germline ends. The CDR3 is 15 residues long. Germline V gene data show CDR1 as ENHRY and CDR2 as SYGVKD.

This rearrangement joins TRBV7-9 to TRBJ1-1; 8 nucleotides match TRBD1. The J segment lost 10 bases and the V segment lost 5 bases, leaving 9 bases of the junction unmatched. The CDR3 contains 13 residues. Germline V gene data show CDR1 as SEHNR and CDR2 as FQNEAQ (reference sequence). CDR3 sequence (DNA): TGTGCCAGCAGCCCGGACAGGGCAGGGTTAGCTTTCTTT. Translating gives CASSPDRAGLAFF.

The rearrangement links TRBV6-1 to TRBJ2-1; 10 nucleotides match TRBD2. CDR1 and CDR2 (germline): MNHNS, SASEGT. CDR3 length: 17 residues. With 2 bases clipped from V and 6 bases from J, the junction kept 10 bases outside the gene matches. In DNA form, the CDR3 reads TGTGCCAGCAGTGAATCGGGACTAGCGTATTCGGGCAATGAGCAGTTCTTC. This gives the protein CASSESGLAYSGNEQFF.

The chain employs TRBV18 and TRBJ2-4; D may be TRBD1 or TRBD2 (5 bases each). Trimming stripped 3 bases from V and 4 bases from J, with 13 bases between. The CDR3 is 15 amino acids. The germline gives CDR1 KGHSH, CDR2 LQKENI. CDR3: CASSPPGTAKNIQYF. The CDR3 DNA follows: TGTGCCAGCTCACCCCCCGGGACGGCGAAAAACATTCAGTACTTC.

The chain links TRBV9 to TRBJ2-1; D not certain. V gave up 4 bases and J gave up 7 bases, with 15 bases separating them. This CDR3 region has 14 residues. The V gene's germline CDR1 is SGDLS and CDR2 YYNGEE. The CDR3 bases are TGTGCCAGCAGCCCCCCTGATTCTAGAAATGAGCAGTTCTTC. It yields the protein CASSPPDSRNEQFF. Full variable domain (missing parts from reference TRBV9 and TRBJ2-1): DSGVTQTPKHLITATGQRVTLRCSPRSGDLSVYWYQQSLDQGLQFLIQYYNGEERAKGNILERFSAQQFPDLHSELNLSSLELGDSALYFCASSPPDSRNEQFFGPGTRLTVL.